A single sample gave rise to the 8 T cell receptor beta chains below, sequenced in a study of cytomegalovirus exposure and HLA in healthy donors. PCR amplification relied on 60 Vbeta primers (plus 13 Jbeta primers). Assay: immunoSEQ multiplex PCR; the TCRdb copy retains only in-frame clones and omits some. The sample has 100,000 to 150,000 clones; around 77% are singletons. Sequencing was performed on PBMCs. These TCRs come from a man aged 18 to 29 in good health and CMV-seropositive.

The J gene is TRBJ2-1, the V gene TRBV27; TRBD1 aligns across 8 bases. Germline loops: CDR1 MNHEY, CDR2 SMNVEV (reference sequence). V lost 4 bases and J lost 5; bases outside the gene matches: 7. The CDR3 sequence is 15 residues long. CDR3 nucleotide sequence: TGTGCCAGCAGTTCGAAGGACAGGGCCAACAATGAGCAGTTCTTC. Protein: CASSSKDRANNEQFF.

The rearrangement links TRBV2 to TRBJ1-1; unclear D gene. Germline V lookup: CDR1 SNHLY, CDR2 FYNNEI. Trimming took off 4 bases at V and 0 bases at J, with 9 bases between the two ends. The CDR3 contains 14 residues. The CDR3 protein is CASSGLQMNTEAFF. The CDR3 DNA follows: TGTGCCAGCAGTGGACTACAGATGAACACTGAAGCTTTCTTT.

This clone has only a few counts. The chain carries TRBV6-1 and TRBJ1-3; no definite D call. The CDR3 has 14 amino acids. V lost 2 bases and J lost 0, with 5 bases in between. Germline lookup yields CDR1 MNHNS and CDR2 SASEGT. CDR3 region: CASSEKSSGNTIYF. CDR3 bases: TGTGCCAGCAGTGAAAAGAGCTCTGGAAACACCATATATTTT.

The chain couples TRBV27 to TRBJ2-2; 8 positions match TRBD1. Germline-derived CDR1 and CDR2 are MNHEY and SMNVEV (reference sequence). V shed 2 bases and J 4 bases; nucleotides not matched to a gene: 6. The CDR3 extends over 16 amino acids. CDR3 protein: CASSLLRGRGTGELFF. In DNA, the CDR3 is TGTGCCAGCAGTTTACTCAGGGGGCGAGGCACCGGGGAGCTGTTTTTT.

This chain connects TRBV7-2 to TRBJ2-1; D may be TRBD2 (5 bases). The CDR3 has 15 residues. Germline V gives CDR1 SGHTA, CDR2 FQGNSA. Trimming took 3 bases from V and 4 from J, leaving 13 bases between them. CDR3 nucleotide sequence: TGTGCCAGCAGCTTGAGCGGAGCCAGTTACAATGAGCAGTTCTTC. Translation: CASSLSGASYNEQFF. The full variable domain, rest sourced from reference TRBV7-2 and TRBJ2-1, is GAGVSQSPSNKVTEKGKDVELRCDPISGHTALYWYRQSLGQGLEFLIYFQGNSAPDKSGLPSDRFSAERTGGSVSTLTIQRTQQEDSAVYLCASSLSGASYNEQFFGPGTRLTVL.

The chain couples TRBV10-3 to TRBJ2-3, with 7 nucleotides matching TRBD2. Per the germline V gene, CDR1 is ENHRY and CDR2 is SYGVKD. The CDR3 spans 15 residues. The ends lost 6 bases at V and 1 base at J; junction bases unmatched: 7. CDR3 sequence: CAISPRGTGTDTQYF. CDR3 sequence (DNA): TGTGCCATCAGCCCGCGGGGGACTGGCACAGATACGCAGTATTTT.

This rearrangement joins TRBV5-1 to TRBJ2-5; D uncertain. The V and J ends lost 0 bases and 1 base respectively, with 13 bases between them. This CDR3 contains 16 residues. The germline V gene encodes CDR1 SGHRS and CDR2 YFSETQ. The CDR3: CASSLAGGASQETQYF. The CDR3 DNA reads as TGCGCCAGCAGCTTGGCCGGTGGTGCTAGCCAAGAGACCCAGTACTTC.

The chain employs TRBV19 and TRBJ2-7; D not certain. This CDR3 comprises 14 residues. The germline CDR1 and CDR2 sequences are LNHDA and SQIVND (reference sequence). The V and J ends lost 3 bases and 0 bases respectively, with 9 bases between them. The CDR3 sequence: CASSMSLYSYEQYF. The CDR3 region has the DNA TGTGCCAGTAGTATGTCCTTATACTCCTACGAGCAGTACTTC. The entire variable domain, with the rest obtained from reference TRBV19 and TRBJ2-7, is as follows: DGGITQSPKYLFRKEGQNVTLSCEQNLNHDAMYWYRQDPGQGLRLIYYSQIVNDFQKGDIAEGYSVSREKKESFPLTVTSAQKNPTAFYLCASSMSLYSYEQYFGPGTRLTVT.